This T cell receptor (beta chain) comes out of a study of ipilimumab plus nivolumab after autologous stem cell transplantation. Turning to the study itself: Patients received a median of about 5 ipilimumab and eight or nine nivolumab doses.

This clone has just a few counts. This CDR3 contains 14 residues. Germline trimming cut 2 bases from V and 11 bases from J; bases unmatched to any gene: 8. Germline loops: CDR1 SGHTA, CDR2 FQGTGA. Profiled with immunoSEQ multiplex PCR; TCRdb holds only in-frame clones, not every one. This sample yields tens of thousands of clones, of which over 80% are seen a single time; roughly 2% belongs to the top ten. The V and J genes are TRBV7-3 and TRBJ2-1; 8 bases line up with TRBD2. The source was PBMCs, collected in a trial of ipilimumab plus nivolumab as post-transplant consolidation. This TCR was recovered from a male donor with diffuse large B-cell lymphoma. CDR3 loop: CASSLGPSGRQQFF. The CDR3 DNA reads TGTGCCAGCAGCTTAGGGCCTAGCGGGCGACAGCAGTTCTTC.